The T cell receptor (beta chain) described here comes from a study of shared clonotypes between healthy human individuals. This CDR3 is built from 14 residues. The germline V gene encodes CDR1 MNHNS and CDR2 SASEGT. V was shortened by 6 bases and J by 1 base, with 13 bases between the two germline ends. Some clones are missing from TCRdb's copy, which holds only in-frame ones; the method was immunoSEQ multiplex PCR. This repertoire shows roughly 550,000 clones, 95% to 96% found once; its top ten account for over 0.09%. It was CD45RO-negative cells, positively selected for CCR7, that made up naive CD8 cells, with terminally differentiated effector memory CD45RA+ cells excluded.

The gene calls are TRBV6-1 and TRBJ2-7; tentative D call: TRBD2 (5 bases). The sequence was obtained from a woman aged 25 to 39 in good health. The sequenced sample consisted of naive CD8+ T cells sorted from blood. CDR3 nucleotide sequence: TGTGCCAGCAGCCCTCATGGACTGTCCTACGAGCAGTACTTC. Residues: CASSPHGLSYEQYF.